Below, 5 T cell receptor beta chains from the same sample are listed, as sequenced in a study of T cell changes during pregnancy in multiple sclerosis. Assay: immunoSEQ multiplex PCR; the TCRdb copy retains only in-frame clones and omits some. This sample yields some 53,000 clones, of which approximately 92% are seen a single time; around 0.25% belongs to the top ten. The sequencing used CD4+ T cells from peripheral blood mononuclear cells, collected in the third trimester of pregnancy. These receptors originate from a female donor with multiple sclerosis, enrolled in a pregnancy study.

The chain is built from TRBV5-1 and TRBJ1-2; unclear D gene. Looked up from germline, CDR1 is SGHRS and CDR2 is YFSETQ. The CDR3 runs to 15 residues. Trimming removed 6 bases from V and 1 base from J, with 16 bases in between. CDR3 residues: CASKSVAGNNYGYTF. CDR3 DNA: TGCGCCAGCAAATCAGTGGCGGGAAATAACTATGGCTACACCTTC.

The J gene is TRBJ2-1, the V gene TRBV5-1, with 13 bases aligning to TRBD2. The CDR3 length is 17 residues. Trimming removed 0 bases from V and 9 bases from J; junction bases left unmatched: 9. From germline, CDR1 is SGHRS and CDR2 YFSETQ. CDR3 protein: CASSLGGLAGPYSEQFF. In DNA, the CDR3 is TGCGCCAGCAGCTTGGGGGGACTAGCGGGGCCCTATAGTGAGCAGTTCTTC. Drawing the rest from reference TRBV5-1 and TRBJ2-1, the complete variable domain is KAGVTQTPRYLIKTRGQQVTLSCSPISGHRSVSWYQQTPGQGLQFLFEYFSETQRNKGNFPGRFSGRQFSNSRSEMNVSTLELGDSALYLCASSLGGLAGPYSEQFFGPGTRLTVL.

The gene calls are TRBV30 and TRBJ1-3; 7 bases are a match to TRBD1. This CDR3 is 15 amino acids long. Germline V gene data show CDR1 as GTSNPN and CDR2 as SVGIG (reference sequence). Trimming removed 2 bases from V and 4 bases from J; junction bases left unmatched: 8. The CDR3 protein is CAWSFSRGFGNTIYF. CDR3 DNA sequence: TGTGCCTGGAGTTTCTCCAGGGGGTTCGGAAACACCATATATTTT. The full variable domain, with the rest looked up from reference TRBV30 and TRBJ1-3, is SQTIHQWPATLVQPVGSPLSLECTVEGTSNPNLYWYRQAAGRGLQLLFYSVGIGQISSEVPQNLSASRPQDRQFILSSKKLLLSDSGFYLCAWSFSRGFGNTIYFGEGSWLTVV.

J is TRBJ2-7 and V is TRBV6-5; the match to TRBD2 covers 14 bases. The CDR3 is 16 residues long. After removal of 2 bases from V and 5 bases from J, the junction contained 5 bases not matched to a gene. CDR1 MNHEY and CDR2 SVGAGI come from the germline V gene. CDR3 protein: CASSYAGTSGSDEQYF. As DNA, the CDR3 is TGTGCCAGCAGTTACGCCGGGACTAGCGGGAGCGACGAGCAGTACTTC.

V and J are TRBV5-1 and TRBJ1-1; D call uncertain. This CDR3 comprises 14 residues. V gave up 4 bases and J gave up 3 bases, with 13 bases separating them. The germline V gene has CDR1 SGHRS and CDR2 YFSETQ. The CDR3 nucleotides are TGCGCCAGCAGCCCAGCTTTAGCAGACACTGAAGCTTTCTTT. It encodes CASSPALADTEAFF.